This TCR beta chain is from a study of response to subunit inactivated influenza vaccine. MiXCR, run by TCRdb on the RT-PCR reads, gives a single entry per CDR3 protein. This sample has some 850,000 distinct CDR3 sequences, with around 18% found just once. Findings and caveats of the study: That few new T cells are recruited by each seasonal influenza vaccination was the authors' suggestion.

Turning to this clonotype: The antigen is undetermined.

CDR1 MGHDK and CDR2 SYGVNS come from the germline V gene. This CDR3 comprises 15 residues. Trimming pared 4 bases from V and 3 bases from J, leaving 12 bases between. This TCR derives from a man aged 45 to 65 who received an inactivated influenza vaccine. The sequencing here drew on PBMCs from blood, taken 5 days after vaccination. The V and J genes are TRBV25-1 and TRBJ1-4; a weak D match, TRBD1 (5 bases). The CDR3: CASSVYGDPNEKLFF. The CDR3 DNA reads TGTGCCAGCAGTGTATATGGGGACCCTAATGAAAAACTGTTTTTT.